This T cell receptor beta chain was observed in a study of shared clonotypes between healthy human individuals. Study-level points and caveats: Naive CD4 clonotypes were shared across a few donors at about 5.3%.

Sequencing was at deep level. Across several immunoSEQ plates, the genomic DNA of each subset was split evenly. Clones were read by immunoSEQ multiplex PCR, and TCRdb kept only the in-frame ones, dropping some. The data contain some 630,000 clones, roughly 96% of them singletons. Naive CD8 cells were CD45RO-negative, positively selected for CCR7, excluding terminally differentiated effector memory CD45RA+ cells. About this clone: Its antigen is undetermined.

Sequencing used naive CD8+ T cells sorted from blood. The sequence was collected from a woman aged 25 to 39 in good health.

CDR3: CASSSGFSYEQYF. The DNA for the CDR3 is TGTGCCAGTAGTTCAGGGTTCTCCTACGAGCAGTACTTC. V is TRBV19 and J is TRBJ2-7, with D perhaps matching TRBD1 (5 bases). This CDR3 is 13 amino acids long. Per the germline V gene, CDR1 is LNHDA and CDR2 is SQIVND (reference sequence). With 5 bases removed from V and 0 bases from J, the gap between germline ends came to 8 bases.